This TCR beta chain comes out of a study of blood T cell repertoires in COVID-19. Turning to the study itself: From T cells, B-cell-depleted T cells, or PBMCs came the material, which was cDNA or gDNA.

Per the original methods: Nucleated cell number was recorded as an estimate derived from reference gene primer amplification. Measured with immunoSEQ multiplex PCR; TCRdb has only the in-frame clones, and not every one. D and trimming were read from the DNA, whereas the V and J calls and clone size are those reported in that table. The sample lists 350,000 to 500,000 clones, roughly 84% seen once, with 1.4% in the top ten. The CDR3 is 15 residues long. The trim removed 4 bases at V and 4 bases at J, leaving 8 bases unmatched. From germline, CDR1 is MGHDK and CDR2 SYGVNS. Participants spanned ages roughly 18 to 95 years and resided in 24 US areas.

The receptor comes from a woman younger than 35 who had been exposed to COVID-19. Source material: PBMCs or T cells enriched from blood (not recorded which). V usage is TRBV25-1 and J usage is TRBJ1-2; 8 bases are shared with TRBD1. CDR3 residues: CASSGGWTGFYGYTF. The CDR3 DNA sequence: TGTGCCAGCAGTGGAGGGTGGACAGGGTTCTATGGCTACACCTTC.